Sequencing of this T cell receptor (beta chain) was carried out in a study of T-cell reconstitution after alpha-beta-depleted transplantation in children. Study observations and caveats: One year post-transplant, T-cell counts and diversity were largely derived from T cells produced anew. High day-60 TCRbeta diversity in some patients came from surviving recipient T cells and thymic progenitors. It was reported that alpha-beta T cells came from several hundred expanded graft clones (about two months after transplant).

Preparation of the TCRbeta library involved a method that used unique molecular identifiers. MiXCR was run by TCRdb on the PCR reads, yielding one entry per CDR3 protein. The data hold around 200,000 distinct CDR3 sequences, with roughly 18% observed a single time. This clonotype was detected many times. Its antigen is currently unknown. The V gene lost 2 bases and the J gene lost 6 bases, with 10 bases spanning the gap. CDR1 SGHNT and CDR2 YYREEE come from the germline V gene (reference sequence). The CDR3 is 13 amino acids. The input for sequencing was PBMCs, mostly from graft donor cells, taken 360 days after TCRalphabeta/CD19-depleted stem cell transplant. J is TRBJ2-3 and V is TRBV5-4; weak D call: TRBD1 (5 bases). The sequence came from a male patient under 10 years old who had a stem cell transplant for acute lymphoblastic leukemia, so the T cells may come from the graft donor. The CDR3 nucleotides are TGTGCCAGCAGCTTTGCAGGGTCCGATACGCAGTATTTT. Protein: CASSFAGSDTQYF.